The rows below give T cell receptor beta chains drawn from one sample of a study of cytomegalovirus exposure and HLA in healthy donors. Assay used: immunoSEQ multiplex PCR; TCRdb lists only in-frame clones, some missing. The data contain about 180,000 clones, approximately 80% of them singletons. Sequencing was done on a sample of PBMCs. These receptors originate from a male donor in good health and CMV-seronegative. Both conserved end residues are part of each CDR3. The D gene is left open where the match is weak. Size values are once, few and many counts, or a class for expanded clones, and some rows have none.

TRBD2	-	TRBV6-6	TRBJ2-1	TGTGCCAGCAGCCTACTTAGCGGGGCAGGGAATGAGCAGTTCTTC	CASSLLSGAGNEQFF
TRBD2	few	TRBV19	TRBJ2-7	TGTGCCAGTAGTATGGGGGTAGCGGGGGCTGGCTACGAGCAGTACTTC	CASSMGVAGAGYEQYF
TRBD1	once	TRBV28	TRBJ2-5	TGTGCCAGCAGTTTCTTGGACAGGCCCCAAGAGACCCAGTACTTC	CASSFLDRPQETQYF
-	few	TRBV27	TRBJ1-2	TGTGCCAGCAGTTTAAGGGGTAGCTATGGCTACACCTTC	CASSLRGSYGYTF
-	-	TRBV14	TRBJ2-1	TGTGCCAGCAGCCAGGGACTTAGCGGAAGGGACAATGAGCAGTTCTTC	CASSQGLSGRDNEQFF
TRBD2	-	TRBV5-1	TRBJ2-7	TGCGCCAGCAGCGTCTATAGCGGGTCCTACGAGCAGTACTTC	CASSVYSGSYEQYF
TRBD1	-	TRBV29-1	TRBJ2-5	TGCAGCGTTGATAGGACAGGGGTTGGAGAGACCCAGTACTTC	CSVDRTGVGETQYF
TRBD1	-	TRBV19	TRBJ1-1	TGTGCCAGTAGTACCACAGGGGTTGGGAACACTGAAGCTTTCTTT	CASSTTGVGNTEAFF
TRBD1	-	TRBV7-9	TRBJ2-2	TGTTCCAGCAGCCGCCTCGGGACAGAGAAGAACACCGGGGAGCTGTTTTTT	CSSSRLGTEKNTGELFF
-	-	TRBV30	TRBJ1-5	TGTGCCTGGAGTTACAGGAGTAATCAGCCCCAGCATTTT	CAWSYRSNQPQHF
-	-	TRBV29-1	TRBJ2-5	TGCAGCGTTGTCGCAGGGGTAGAGACCCAGTACTTC	CSVVAGVETQYF
TRBD2	-	TRBV7-9	TRBJ2-7	TGTGCCAGCAGCCCTGGGACTACCGACGCACGAGGGCAGTACTTC	CASSPGTTDARGQYF
-	-	TRBV7-9	TRBJ1-3	TGTGCCAGCAGCCCAAACAGGGCTGGAAACACCATATATTTT	CASSPNRAGNTIYF
-	-	TRBV7-8	TRBJ2-1	TGTGCCAGCAGCGCGGAGGGTGAGCAGTTCTTC	CASSAEGEQFF
TRBD1	-	TRBV7-2	TRBJ1-5	TGTGCCAGCAGCTTACAGACAGGGGGTAGCGATCAGCCCCAGCATTTT	CASSLQTGGSDQPQHF
TRBD1	-	TRBV28	TRBJ1-3	TGTGCCAGTTCGATGAGGGGGCCTATCGGAAACACCATATATTTT	CASSMRGPIGNTIYF
TRBD1	-	TRBV28	TRBJ2-5	TGTGCCAGCAGTCCTCAGACAGGGGGTAAGGAGACCCAGTACTTC	CASSPQTGGKETQYF
-	-	TRBV7-2	TRBJ1-5	TGTGCCAGCAGCTCCAGTGGGCGAAGCAATCAGCCCCAGCATTTT	CASSSSGRSNQPQHF
-	-	TRBV15	TRBJ1-4	TGTGCCACCAGCAGAGTTGGGAGTCCTAATGAAAAACTGTTTTTT	CATSRVGSPNEKLFF
-	-	TRBV6-5	TRBJ1-6	TGTGCCAGCAGTGAGGTACGTGGAGCTTCACCCCTCCACTTT	CASSEVRGASPLHF
TRBD2	-	TRBV27	TRBJ2-4	TGTGCCAGCAGTGGTCGGGGGGGTTGGAACATTCAGTACTTC	CASSGRGGWNIQYF
TRBD2	once	TRBV27	TRBJ2-3	TGTGCCAGCAGTCCTAGCGGGGGGGTTAGCACAGATACGCAGTATTTT	CASSPSGGVSTDTQYF
-	-	TRBV30	TRBJ1-2	TGTGCCTGGAGGGCTGCGGACAGCCTATATGGCTACACCTTC	CAWRAADSLYGYTF
TRBD2	once	TRBV4-3	TRBJ2-1	TGCGCCAGCAGCCCTCGACTAGCGGGAGGGCCGGTAAATGAGCAGTTCTTC	CASSPRLAGGPVNEQFF
TRBD2	-	TRBV9	TRBJ2-1	TGTGCCAGCAGCGCTACTAGCGGGAGGGGAAACAATGAGCAGTTCTTC	CASSATSGRGNNEQFF
TRBD2	-	TRBV9	TRBJ2-7	TGTGCCAGCAGCGTAGGGACTAGCGGGATCTCCGAGCAGTACTTC	CASSVGTSGISEQYF
TRBD1	-	TRBV10-1	TRBJ2-7	TGCGCCAGCAACATGACCCGGGACAGGGGCTACGAGCAGTACTTC	CASNMTRDRGYEQYF
TRBD2	few	TRBV7-6	TRBJ2-3	TGTGCCAGCAGCTTAGCAGCGGGGGGGCTCAATACGCAGTATTTT	CASSLAAGGLNTQYF
TRBD2	-	TRBV4-1	TRBJ2-5	TGCGCCAGCAGCCTAAGCGGGGGGGCCGGGGAGACCCAGTACTTC	CASSLSGGAGETQYF
TRBD1	-	TRBV28	TRBJ2-5	TGTGCCAGCCGGGGGACAGGGGTTTCAGAGACCCAGTACTTC	CASRGTGVSETQYF
TRBD1	-	TRBV5-8	TRBJ2-1	TGTGCCAGCAGCTTGGAAATACAGGGGATCGGTGAGCAGTTCTTC	CASSLEIQGIGEQFF
-	-	TRBV27	TRBJ1-1	TGTGCCAGCGGGAGGAACACTGAAGCTTTCTTT	CASGRNTEAFF